The TCR beta chain described here comes from a study of blood T cell repertoires in COVID-19. Study summary: COVID-19 samples, acute and convalescent, were from the United States, Italy and Spain.

The CDR3 runs 16 residues. Germline V gene data show CDR1 as MNHNY and CDR2 as SVGAGI (reference sequence). The V and J ends lost 7 bases and 6 bases, in that order; junction bases with no gene match: 9. Those enrolled in Seattle joined during active infection and were followed longitudinally afterward. Study processing details: The authors estimated nucleated cell counts from reference gene primer amplification. Method: immunoSEQ multiplex PCR; TCRdb's copy keeps in-frame clones and lacks some. Clonal size and the V and J genes are those of that table, whereas D and trimming came from the DNA. This table has about 420,000 clones, about 90% appearing once.

The TCR comes from a man aged 18-30 years with COVID-19, enrolled during active disease. This chain joins TRBV6-6 and TRBJ2-1, with 13 positions matching TRBD2. The sequencing sample was made of peripheral blood. The CDR3 protein is CASTWTSGSVANEQFF. The CDR3 nucleotides are TGTGCCAGCACCTGGACTAGCGGGAGTGTCGCCAATGAGCAGTTCTTC.